This entry is about one T cell receptor beta chain. In its sample, this clonotype was seen many times. Its antigen has not been determined. The input lacks base qualities; no much larger clone sits a single base away. The data are from a study of identical twins (dated by TCRdb to the mid-2010s). Regarding the complete study: To test whether fetal clonotypes persist, the study used deep sequencing on TCR alpha and beta repertoires from monozygotic twins, unrelated adults of various ages, and cord blood. To rule out contamination, the twin experiments were replicated at different times with different library preparation protocols. Summary of the overall study and its limitations: Excess twin sharing in beta out-of-frame sequences was weaker because fewer shared sequences lowered the signal-to-noise ratio. Compared with coincidental sharing between unrelated individuals, out-of-frame TCR alpha sequences shared between twins showed an excess of sequences with low generation probability. Conclusions relied on cross-sectional statistical analysis, since the same donors could not be followed over many years. Abundant cord blood beta clonotypes carried fewer insertions; young adult naive repertoires showed a weaker similar trend, while memory repertoires showed none. Out-of-frame TCR alpha sharing in monozygotic twins was systematically underestimated by recombination models, whereas sharing between unrelated individuals was in agreement with the recombination models. Invariant T cells such as MAIT and iNKT could partly confound zero-insertion analyses, though diverse VJ usage argued against this for most clonotypes.

Every donor in the study was a healthy Caucasian. The twin cohort comprised three pairs of female monozygotic twins, all aged about 18 to 30 years. Positive isolation kits from Invitrogen were used to isolate the CD4+ and CD8+ T cell populations. Per the germline V gene, KGHDR is the CDR1 and SFDVKD is the CDR2. V trim: 5 bases; J trim: 9 bases; unmatched bases: 12. The CDR3 measures 15 amino acids from cysteine to phenylalanine. Just CDR3 DNA is preserved here, 45 bases in frame from base 1. The method behind the library was 5' RACE. Sequencing was performed on an Illumina HiSeq 2000. Template switching added a universal primer binding site, and the final cDNA carried a unique molecular identifier that allowed TCR cDNA molecules to be counted accurately. Specific primers in the conserved constant-segment region were used to synthesize first-strand cDNA for the TCR alpha and beta chains. To control for contamination, every cDNA library was double barcoded, receiving both a SMART-Mk sample barcode and Illumina barcodes. TruSeq adapter sequences, together with Illumina sample barcodes, were added in two successive PCR steps. The Illumina HiSeq platform was used with custom primers to sequence TCR alpha and beta cDNA libraries. As for how the authors treated the data: MiGEC was used to process raw reads and extract unique molecular identifiers, and MiXCR was used to find CDR3 positions. Recombination models were inferred per individual with the repgenHMM and IGoR tools using an EM algorithm. The analysis of shared clonotypes was done with the tcR package in R, with sharing normalized by the product of cloneset sizes. Out-of-frame nonproductive sequences were analyzed to study raw recombination free of thymic and clonal selection effects. Clones were called with MiXCR by TCRdb after fastp trimmed the public reads at Q25, and only in-frame beta chains were retained. Identical CDR3 protein sequences are pooled into one entry, listed with their most common genes and DNA. These V and J calls originate from TCRdb's pipeline instead of the authors' own analysis. The sample table lists about 220,000 distinct CDR3 sequences, 6% to 8.5% of them with a count of one. About 5.8% of the sample rests with the top ten.

A further study also used this sample, focusing on yellow fever vaccine responses in identical twins. From that second study: According to the authors, in identical twins the way T cells responded to vaccination appeared partly convergent and partly personalized. In identical twins, the study followed T cell clones that responded to the vaccine with precision.

This chain joins TRBV24-1 to TRBJ2-1, with 7 middle bases fitting TRBD2. The sample comprised CD8+ T cells sorted from blood. This clonotype was sampled from a woman aged 18-29 years in good health. In nucleotide form, the sequence is TGTGCCACCAGTGCAGGGCGGGGGAGTGGGCGTGAGCAGTTCTTC. Protein translation: CATSAGRGSGREQFF.